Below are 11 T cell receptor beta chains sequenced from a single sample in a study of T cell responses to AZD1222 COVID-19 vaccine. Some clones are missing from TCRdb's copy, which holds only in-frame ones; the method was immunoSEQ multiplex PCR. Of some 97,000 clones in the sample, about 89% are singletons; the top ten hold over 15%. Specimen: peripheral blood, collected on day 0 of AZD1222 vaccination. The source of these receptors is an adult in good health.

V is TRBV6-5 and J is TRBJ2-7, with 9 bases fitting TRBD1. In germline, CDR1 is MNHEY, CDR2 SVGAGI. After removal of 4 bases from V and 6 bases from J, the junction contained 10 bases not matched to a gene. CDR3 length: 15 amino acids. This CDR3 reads CASSWRGQGRGEQYF. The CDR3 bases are TGTGCCAGCAGTTGGCGGGGACAGGGAAGGGGCGAGCAGTACTTC.

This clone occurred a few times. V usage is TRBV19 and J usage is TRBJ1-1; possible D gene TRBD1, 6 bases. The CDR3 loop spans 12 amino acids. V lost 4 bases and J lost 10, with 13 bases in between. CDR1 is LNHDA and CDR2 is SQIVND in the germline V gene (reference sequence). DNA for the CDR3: TGTGCCAGTAGTAAGCAGGGGTTTGCAGCTTTCTTT. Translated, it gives CASSKQGFAAFF.

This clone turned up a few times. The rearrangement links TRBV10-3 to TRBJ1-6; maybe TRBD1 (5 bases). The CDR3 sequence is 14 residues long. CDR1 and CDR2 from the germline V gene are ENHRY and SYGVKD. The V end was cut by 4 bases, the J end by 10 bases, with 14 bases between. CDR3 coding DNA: TGTGCCATCAGTGCCCGGGACGAGGGATCACCCCTCCACTTT. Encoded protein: CAISARDEGSPLHF.

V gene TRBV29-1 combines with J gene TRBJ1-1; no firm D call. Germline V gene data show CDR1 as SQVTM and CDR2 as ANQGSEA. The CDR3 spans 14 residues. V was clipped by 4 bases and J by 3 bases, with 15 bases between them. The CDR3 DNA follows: TGCAGCGTTGTTGGCGTGGCGGTTTACACTGAAGCTTTCTTT. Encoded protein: CSVVGVAVYTEAFF. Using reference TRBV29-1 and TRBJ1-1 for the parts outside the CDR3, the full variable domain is SAVISQKPSRDICQRGTSLTIQCQVDSQVTMMFWYRQQPGQSLTLIATANQGSEATYESGFVIDKFPISRPNLTFSTLTVSNMSPEDSSIYLCSVVGVAVYTEAFFGQGTRLTVV.

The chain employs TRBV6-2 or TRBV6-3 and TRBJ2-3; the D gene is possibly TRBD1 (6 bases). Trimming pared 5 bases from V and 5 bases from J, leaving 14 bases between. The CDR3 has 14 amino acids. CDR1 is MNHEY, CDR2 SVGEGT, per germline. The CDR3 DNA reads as TGTGCCAGCAGTGACCCCCGAGGGGGAGATACGCAGTATTTT. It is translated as CASSDPRGGDTQYF.

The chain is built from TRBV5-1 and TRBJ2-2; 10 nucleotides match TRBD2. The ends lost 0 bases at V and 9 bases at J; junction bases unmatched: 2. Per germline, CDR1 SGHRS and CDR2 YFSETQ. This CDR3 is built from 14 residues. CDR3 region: CASSLATSGRELFF. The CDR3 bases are TGCGCCAGCAGCTTGGCCACTAGCGGGAGGGAGCTGTTTTTT.

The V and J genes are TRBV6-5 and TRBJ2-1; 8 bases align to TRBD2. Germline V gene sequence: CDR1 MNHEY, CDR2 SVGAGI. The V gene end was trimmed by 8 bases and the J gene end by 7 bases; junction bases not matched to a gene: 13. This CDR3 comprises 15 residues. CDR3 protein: CASVQQPSGGNEQFF. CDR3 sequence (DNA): TGTGCCAGCGTCCAACAGCCCTCGGGGGGGAATGAGCAGTTCTTC.

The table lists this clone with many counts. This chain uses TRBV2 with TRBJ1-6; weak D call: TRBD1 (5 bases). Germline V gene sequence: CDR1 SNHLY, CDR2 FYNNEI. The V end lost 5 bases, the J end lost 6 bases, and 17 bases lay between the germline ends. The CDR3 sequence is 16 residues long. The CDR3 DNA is TGTGCCAGCAGTCTGGGACTTGCGCAGACTAATTCACCCCTCCACTTT. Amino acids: CASSLGLAQTNSPLHF.

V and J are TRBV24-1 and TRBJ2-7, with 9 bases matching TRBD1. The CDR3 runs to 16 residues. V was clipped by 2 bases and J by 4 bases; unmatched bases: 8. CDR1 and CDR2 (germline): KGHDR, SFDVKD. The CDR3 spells CATSDSAGTGSYEQYF. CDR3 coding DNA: TGTGCCACCAGTGATTCGGCCGGGACAGGGTCGTACGAGCAGTACTTC.

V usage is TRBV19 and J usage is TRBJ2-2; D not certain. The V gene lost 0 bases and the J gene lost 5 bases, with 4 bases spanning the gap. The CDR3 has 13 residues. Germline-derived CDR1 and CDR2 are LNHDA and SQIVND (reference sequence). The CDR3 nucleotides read TGTGCCAGTAGTATAGAACTTACCGGGGAGCTGTTTTTT. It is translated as CASSIELTGELFF.

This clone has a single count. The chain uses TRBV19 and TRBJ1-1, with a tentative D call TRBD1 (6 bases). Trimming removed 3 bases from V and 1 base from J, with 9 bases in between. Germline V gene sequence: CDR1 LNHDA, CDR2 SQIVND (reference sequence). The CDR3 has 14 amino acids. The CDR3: CASSIPDRNTEAFF. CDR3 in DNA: TGTGCCAGTAGTATCCCGGACAGGAACACTGAAGCTTTCTTT. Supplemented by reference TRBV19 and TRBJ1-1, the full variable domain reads DGGITQSPKYLFRKEGQNVTLSCEQNLNHDAMYWYRQDPGQGLRLIYYSQIVNDFQKGDIAEGYSVSREKKESFPLTVTSAQKNPTAFYLCASSIPDRNTEAFFGQGTRLTVV.